This is a list of T cell receptor beta chains from one sample in a study of CD8+ T cells in alopecia areata. This table comes from immunoSEQ multiplex PCR, and its TCRdb copy is limited to in-frame clones, with some not included. Among 200,000 or so clones listed, more than 30% were seen once. Sequencing used CD4+ T cells sorted from blood, obtained at roughly week 30, from a patient treated with tofacitinib. The receptors were gathered from a human donor with alopecia areata. Both conserved end residues are trimmed from each CDR3.

V gene: TRBV9
J gene: TRBJ2-3
CDR3 protein: ASSVGTQNTDTQY

V gene: TRBV7-6
J gene: TRBJ2-1
CDR3 protein: ASSMGGSRSYNEQF

V gene: TRBV11-1
J gene: TRBJ1-5
CDR3 protein: ASSPTGDQPQH

V gene: TRBV7-3
J gene: TRBJ2-1
CDR3 protein: ASSPNQQGNEQF

V gene: TRBV27
J gene: TRBJ2-5
CDR3 protein: ASSFGLARETQY

V gene: TRBV25-1
J gene: TRBJ2-7
CDR3 protein: ASSTQGSYEQY

V gene: TRBV29-1
J gene: TRBJ1-3
CDR3 protein: SVTQGNTIY

V gene: TRBV5-4
J gene: TRBJ2-3
CDR3 protein: ASSLGGGGRADTQY

V gene: TRBV29-1
J gene: TRBJ2-7
CDR3 protein: SVAGHSYEQY

V gene: TRBV10-3
J gene: TRBJ1-1
CDR3 protein: AISGQGVKNTEAF

V gene: TRBV18
J gene: TRBJ1-4
CDR3 protein: ASSPGGAEGKLF

V gene: TRBV2
J gene: TRBJ1-2
CDR3 protein: AIRTETANYGYT

V gene: TRBV6-5
J gene: TRBJ1-1
CDR3 protein: ASRGNTEAF

V gene: TRBV5-1
J gene: TRBJ2-7
CDR3 protein: ASSPLSGRAHEQY

V gene: TRBV30
J gene: TRBJ2-5
CDR3 protein: AWSVGGTLGETQY

V gene: TRBV19
J gene: TRBJ1-6
CDR3 protein: ASSIMTRNSPLH

V gene: TRBV7-3
J gene: TRBJ2-1
CDR3 protein: ASSLMRVPYNEQF

V gene: TRBV6-1
J gene: TRBJ1-2
CDR3 protein: ASTGTADGYT

V gene: TRBV29-1
J gene: TRBJ1-1
CDR3 protein: SVTGGAGAF

V gene: TRBV30
J gene: TRBJ1-1
CDR3 protein: AGKPGRTEAF

V gene: TRBV11-2
J gene: TRBJ1-1
CDR3 protein: ASSPRTGRTNTEAF

V gene: TRBV15
J gene: TRBJ2-5
CDR3 protein: ATSRAGRDQETQY

V gene: TRBV15
J gene: -
CDR3 protein: ATSRGGSGKRSYEQY

V gene: TRBV2
J gene: TRBJ1-2
CDR3 protein: ASSADRGVYGYT

V gene: TRBV29-1
J gene: TRBJ1-1
CDR3 protein: SVIQSFTEAF

V gene: TRBV5-1
J gene: TRBJ1-2
CDR3 protein: ASSLHRGGSYGYT

V gene: TRBV23-1
J gene: TRBJ2-2
CDR3 protein: ASSQQFPGELF

V gene: TRBV5-1
J gene: TRBJ1-6
CDR3 protein: ASSRDPQRGSPLH

V gene: TRBV29-1
J gene: TRBJ1-5
CDR3 protein: SARDTNQPQH

V gene: TRBV29-1
J gene: TRBJ1-2
CDR3 protein: SAARVLSHGYT

V gene: TRBV30
J gene: TRBJ2-7
CDR3 protein: AWGTGLAGEKQY

V gene: TRBV4-2
J gene: TRBJ2-6
CDR3 protein: ASSQDPRSSGANVLT

V gene: TRBV30
J gene: TRBJ2-4
CDR3 protein: AWSVGLKDIQY

V gene: TRBV18
J gene: TRBJ2-1
CDR3 protein: ASSPPGQVGNEQF

V gene: TRBV5-1
J gene: TRBJ1-5
CDR3 protein: ASSLDGGDNQPQH

V gene: TRBV5-1
J gene: TRBJ2-5
CDR3 protein: ASSQWTSGQETQY

V gene: TRBV30
J gene: TRBJ1-2
CDR3 protein: AWSVGALYDYT

V gene: TRBV30
J gene: TRBJ2-3
CDR3 protein: AWSTGTSGADTQY

V gene: TRBV11-3
J gene: TRBJ2-1
CDR3 protein: ASSPSFSGVSDEQF

V gene: TRBV14
J gene: TRBJ2-7
CDR3 protein: ASSRGLAGGLYEQY